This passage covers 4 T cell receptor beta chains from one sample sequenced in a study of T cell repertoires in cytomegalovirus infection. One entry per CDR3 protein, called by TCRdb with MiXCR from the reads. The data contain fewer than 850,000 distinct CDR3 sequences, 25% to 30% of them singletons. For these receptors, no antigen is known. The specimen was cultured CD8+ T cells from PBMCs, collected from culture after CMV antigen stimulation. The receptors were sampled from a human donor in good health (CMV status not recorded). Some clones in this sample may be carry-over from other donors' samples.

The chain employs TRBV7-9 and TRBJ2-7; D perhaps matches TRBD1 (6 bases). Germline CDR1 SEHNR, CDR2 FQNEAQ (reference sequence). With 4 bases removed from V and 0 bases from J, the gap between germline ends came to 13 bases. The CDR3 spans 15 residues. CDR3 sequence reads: CASSSRNRVSYEQYV. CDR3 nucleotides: TGTGCCAGCAGCTCACGGAACAGGGTCTCCTACGAGCAGTACGTC.

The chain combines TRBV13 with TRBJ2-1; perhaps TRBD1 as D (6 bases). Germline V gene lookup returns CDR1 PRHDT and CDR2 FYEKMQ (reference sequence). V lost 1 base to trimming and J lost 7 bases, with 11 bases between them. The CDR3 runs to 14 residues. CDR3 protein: CASSLVQGVNEQFF. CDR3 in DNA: TGTGCCAGCAGCTTAGTACAGGGTGTTAATGAGCAGTTCTTC.

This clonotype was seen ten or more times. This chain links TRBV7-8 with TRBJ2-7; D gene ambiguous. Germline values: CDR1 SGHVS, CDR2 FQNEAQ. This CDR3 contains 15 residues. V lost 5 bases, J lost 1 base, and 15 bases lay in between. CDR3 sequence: CASSLRGALSYEQYF. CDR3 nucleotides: TGTGCCAGCAGCCTTCGCGGAGCTTTATCCTACGAGCAGTACTTC. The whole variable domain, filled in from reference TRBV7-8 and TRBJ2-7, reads GAGVSQSPRYKVAKRGQDVALRCDPISGHVSLFWYQQALGQGPEFLTYFQNEAQLDKSGLPSDRFFAERPEGSVSTLKIQRTQQEDSAVYLCASSLRGALSYEQYFGPGTRLTVT.

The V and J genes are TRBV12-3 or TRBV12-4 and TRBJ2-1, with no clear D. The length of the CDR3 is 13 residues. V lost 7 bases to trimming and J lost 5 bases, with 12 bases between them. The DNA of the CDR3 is TGTGCCAGCACCCTTCCCAACGACAATGAGCAGTTCTTC. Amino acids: CASTLPNDNEQFF.